The TCR beta chain described here comes from a study of CD8+CD57+ T cells in acquired aplastic anemia. Both TCR beta VDJ combination and CDR3 sequence profiling were carried out. Genomic DNA was the template for this profiling. TCRdb independently ran MiXCR on the reads; one entry per CDR3 protein. The sample contains hundreds of thousands of distinct CDR3 sequences, 40% to 50% of which appear only once. The authors sequenced patients whose flow cytometry had shown CD8+CD57+ cell expansion. This clonotype was seen more than once but under ten times. V was pared by 6 bases and J by 6 bases, with 11 bases of the junction left unmatched. Germline V gene data show CDR1 as GTSNPN and CDR2 as SVGIG (reference sequence). The CDR3 extends over 14 amino acids.

This sequence was found in a human donor with aplastic anemia. The sequenced sample consisted of sorted CD4+, CD8+, or CD8+CD57+ T cells (not recorded which) from PBMCs. The chain carries TRBV30 and TRBJ2-7; 10 bases fit TRBD2. CDR3 protein: CACPTPSGRSEQYF. The CDR3 nucleotides are TGTGCCTGCCCCACCCCTAGCGGGAGATCCGAGCAGTACTTC.